Listed below are T cell receptor beta chains from one sample, sequenced in a study of cytomegalovirus exposure and HLA in healthy donors. Generated by immunoSEQ multiplex PCR, the TCRdb table keeps only in-frame clones and is missing some. The sample lists 130,000 or so clones, about four fifths occurring once. The sequencing input was PBMCs. Receptors originate from a woman in her forties or fifties in good health and CMV-seropositive. Both conserved end residues are part of each CDR3. A D gene is named only where the DNA matches it firmly. Rows give clone size only sometimes, using once, few, many, or a class for an expanded clone.

CDR3 DNA,CDR3 protein,clone size,D gene,J gene,CDR3 length,V gene
TGTGCCAGCAGCGAGCGACAGGGAGGCGAGCAGTACTTC,CASSERQGGEQYF,.,.,TRBJ2-7,13,TRBV5-4
TGTGCCAGCAGCTTAGGGACAGCCACCGCCCGCTCCTACAATGAGCAGTTCTTC,CASSLGTATARSYNEQFF,.,.,TRBJ2-1,18,TRBV7-9
TGTGCCAGCAGCCTAGCGGGGGGGTCCACAGATACGCAGTATTTT,CASSLAGGSTDTQYF,.,TRBD2,TRBJ2-3,15,TRBV4-2
TGCGCCAGCAGCGAAAGACAGGGGGGGACTGAAGCTTTCTTT,CASSERQGGTEAFF,.,TRBD1,TRBJ1-1,14,TRBV5-1
TGCGCCAGCAGCCAAGATAGCTGGACTAGCGGGGGACAAGAGACCCAGTACTTC,CASSQDSWTSGGQETQYF,once,TRBD2,TRBJ2-5,18,TRBV4-1
TGTGCCAGCACCGGGACTAGCGGACGAATCCAAGAGACCCAGTACTTC,CASTGTSGRIQETQYF,.,TRBD2,TRBJ2-5,16,TRBV2
TGTGCCAGCAGTCGGACAGGGGCTGGAAACACCATATATTTT,CASSRTGAGNTIYF,.,TRBD1,TRBJ1-3,14,TRBV7-6
TGCGCCAGCAGCTTGGACGGCGGAAGGGAGCAGTACTTC,CASSLDGGREQYF,.,.,TRBJ2-5,13,TRBV5-1
TGTGCCAGCAGTTACTCGTCGGGAGGGCGCGACGAGCAGTACTTC,CASSYSSGGRDEQYF,many,TRBD2,TRBJ2-7,15,TRBV6-6
TGTGCCAGCAGTCTACAGGGGTTGAACACTGAAGCTTTCTTT,CASSLQGLNTEAFF,.,TRBD1,TRBJ1-1,14,TRBV6-5
TGTGCCAGTAGTATAGGGGGACTAGCGGGAGAGAATGAGCAGTTCTTC,CASSIGGLAGENEQFF,few,TRBD2,TRBJ2-1,16,TRBV19
TGTGCCAGCAGCTTATCCCGGGACTACCCTAGTTCCCCCCCAGAGCAGTACTTC,CASSLSRDYPSSPPEQYF,.,TRBD2,TRBJ2-5,18,TRBV7-9
TGTGCCAGCAGCTTAATACAGGGGGCGAATGGCTACACCTTC,CASSLIQGANGYTF,few,TRBD1,TRBJ1-2,14,TRBV4-2
TGTGCCAGCAGCCGTCACCCTCTCGAGGGGGCTGGCAATCAGCCCCAGCATTTT,CASSRHPLEGAGNQPQHF,.,TRBD1,TRBJ1-5,18,TRBV7-2
TGTGCCAGCAGCTTAGTTGGGCAGAAGGACACTGAAGCTTTCTTT,CASSLVGQKDTEAFF,.,.,TRBJ1-1,15,TRBV7-6
TGTGCCAGCAGTGACGCCCAGGGGGCGTCCGGGGAGCTGTTTTTT,CASSDAQGASGELFF,.,TRBD1,TRBJ2-2,15,TRBV6-4
TGTGCCAGCAGCTTACGCGGGGAAGAGACCCAGTACTTC,CASSLRGEETQYF,.,.,TRBJ2-5,13,TRBV7-9
TGTGCCAGCAGCCGCACATCTAACCCGGACAGCGACTTGTATGGCTACACCTTC,CASSRTSNPDSDLYGYTF,few,.,TRBJ1-2,18,TRBV7-2
TGTGCCAGCAGCCTGACAGGGGGCAGCGGTGGCTACACCTTC,CASSLTGGSGGYTF,.,TRBD1,TRBJ1-2,14,TRBV11-1
TGTGCCAGCAGTAAGTGGACAGGGCAAGAGACCCAGTACTTC,CASSKWTGQETQYF,.,TRBD1,TRBJ2-5,14,TRBV2
TGTGCCAGCAGTGAAACTAGGGAGAGGGGGGATACGCAGTATTTT,CASSETRERGDTQYF,once,.,TRBJ2-3,15,TRBV2
TGCGCCAGCAGCTCTTCCAGGGTAACTGGGGCCAACGTCCTGACTTTC,CASSSSRVTGANVLTF,.,.,TRBJ2-6,16,TRBV4-1
TGTGCCAGCAGCAAAGACGGGGACAGGTGCCCCCCCTCCTACAATGAGCAGTTCTTC,CASSKDGDRCPPSYNEQFF,.,.,TRBJ2-1,19,TRBV21-1
TGCGCCAGCAGCCAAGAAAACGGGGTCGTGAATGAGCAGTTCTTC,CASSQENGVVNEQFF,.,.,TRBJ2-1,15,TRBV4-3
TGTGCCAGCAGCGTAGCAGGGGGCTATGAAAAACTGTTTTTT,CASSVAGGYEKLFF,.,TRBD1,TRBJ1-4,14,TRBV9
TGCGCCAGCACCTACATAGCGGGGGCCGGGGATGAGCAGTTCTTC,CASTYIAGAGDEQFF,few,TRBD2,TRBJ2-1,15,TRBV5-1
TGTGCCAGCAGTCGGGACAGGGGGCACGGAAACACCATATATTTT,CASSRDRGHGNTIYF,.,TRBD1,TRBJ1-3,15,TRBV6-5